The 21 T cell receptor beta chains reported below all come from one sample, sequenced in a study of T cell responses to AZD1222 COVID-19 vaccine. TCRdb keeps only in-frame clones here, not all; method: immunoSEQ multiplex PCR. This sample has tens of thousands of clones; approximately 90% occur once, and the top ten carry roughly 2.3%. This specimen consisted of peripheral blood, obtained on day 0 of AZD1222 vaccination. The receptors were sampled from an adult in good health.

Details on this clone: The sample has other DNA sequences that encode this CDR3 too. The V and J genes are TRBV3-1 (or the pseudogene TRBV3-2) and TRBJ2-7; D remains unclear. The CDR3 is 13 residues long. CDR1 is LGHDT, CDR2 YNNKEL, per germline (reference sequence). V lost 2 bases to trimming and J lost 0 bases, with 5 bases between them. The CDR3: CASSQRSSYEQYF. In nucleotides, the CDR3 is TGTGCCAGCAGCCAAAGAAGCTCCTACGAGCAGTACTTC.

V gene TRBV19 combines with J gene TRBJ1-4, with D uncertain. The V gene's germline CDR1 is LNHDA and CDR2 SQIVND (reference sequence). The V end lost 6 bases, the J end lost 2 bases, and 10 bases lay between the germline ends. The CDR3 loop spans 14 amino acids. CDR3 sequence reads: CASSPAFTNEKLFF. DNA for the CDR3: TGTGCCAGTAGCCCGGCGTTCACTAATGAAAAACTGTTTTTT. The full variable domain, its missing parts supplied by reference TRBV19 and TRBJ1-4, is DGGITQSPKYLFRKEGQNVTLSCEQNLNHDAMYWYRQDPGQGLRLIYYSQIVNDFQKGDIAEGYSVSREKKESFPLTVTSAQKNPTAFYLCASSPAFTNEKLFFGSGTQLSVL.

The gene calls are TRBV9 and TRBJ2-2; D not certain. The CDR3 has 17 residues. Germline lookup yields CDR1 SGDLS and CDR2 YYNGEE. Trimming took 0 bases from V and 5 from J, leaving 17 bases between them. The CDR3 DNA reads as TGTGCCAGCAGCGTAGCTTCTTTAGTTACAACGACCGGGGAGCTGTTTTTT. Its translation is CASSVASLVTTTGELFF.

This clone has only a few counts. The gene calls are TRBV5-1 and TRBJ1-2, with a possible D match to TRBD1 (5 bases). The ends were cut back, 3 bases at V and 3 bases at J, with 9 bases in the middle. Germline CDR1 and CDR2: SGHRS and YFSETQ. This CDR3 spans 13 amino acids. The CDR3 reads CASSSGTDYGYTF. The CDR3 region has the DNA TGCGCCAGCAGCTCCGGGACGGACTATGGCTACACCTTC.

This clone was seen once. The chain joins TRBV5-4 to TRBJ1-4; D gene unclear. V shed 0 bases and J shed 0 bases, with 3 bases lying between them. From germline, CDR1 is SGHNT and CDR2 YYREEE (reference sequence). CDR3 length equals 14 residues. Written as DNA, the CDR3 is TGTGCCAGCAGCTTGGGATCAACTAATGAAAAACTGTTTTTT. Protein sequence: CASSLGSTNEKLFF.

The chain uses TRBV6-5 and TRBJ2-1; D is undetermined. The CDR3 contains 15 residues. CDR1 is MNHEY and CDR2 is SVGAGI in the germline V gene. V shed 6 bases and J shed 0 bases, with 12 bases lying between them. The CDR3 loop is CASSPTRSSYNEQFF. The CDR3 DNA reads as TGTGCCAGCAGCCCAACCAGGAGCTCCTACAATGAGCAGTTCTTC.

This chain connects TRBV19 to TRBJ2-7; TRBD2 matches 9 bases. The V and J ends lost 5 bases and 5 bases, in that order; junction bases with no gene match: 13. Germline loops: CDR1 LNHDA, CDR2 SQIVND (reference sequence). This CDR3 has 16 residues. CDR3 DNA: TGTGCCAGTAGTGCCAGGGGTAGCGGGAGTAGGAACGAGCAGTACTTC. Residues: CASSARGSGSRNEQYF.

V usage is TRBV6-1 and J usage is TRBJ2-1, with TRBD2 as a possible D gene (7 bases). CDR1 and CDR2 from the germline V gene are MNHNS and SASEGT. This CDR3 comprises 18 residues. V gave up 4 bases and J gave up 7 bases, with 26 bases separating them. In DNA, the CDR3 is TGTGCCAGCAGTGCGGCCTTGAGCGGGACACGGACGGGGAATGAGCAGTTCTTC. Protein product: CASSAALSGTRTGNEQFF.

The chain is built from TRBV5-5 and TRBJ1-5; tentative D call: TRBD1 (6 bases). The CDR3 covers 16 residues. Germline CDR1 reads SGHKS; CDR2 reads YYEKEE (reference sequence). The germline V and J ends were trimmed by 4 bases and 2 bases, with 16 bases remaining between them. The CDR3 nucleotides read TGTGCCAGCAGCCGTGGACAGACAAGGGGCAATCAGCCCCAGCATTTT. Protein product: CASSRGQTRGNQPQHF.

The chain combines TRBV7-2 with TRBJ2-1; perhaps TRBD2 as D (5 bases). There are 14 residues in the CDR3. The V end was cut by 4 bases, the J end by 7 bases, with 14 bases between. In germline, CDR1 is SGHTA, CDR2 FQGNSA. The CDR3 protein is CASSSGLPGNEQFF. The CDR3 bases are TGTGCCAGCAGCTCTGGACTCCCGGGGAATGAGCAGTTCTTC.

The CDR3 loop is CASSALAQDNEQFF. The CDR3 bases are TGTGCCAGCTCAGCACTAGCGCAGGACAATGAGCAGTTCTTC. The chain is built from TRBV18 and TRBJ2-1; the match to TRBD2 covers 7 bases. Germline V lookup: CDR1 KGHSH, CDR2 LQKENI. This CDR3 comprises 14 residues. With V trimmed by 5 bases and J by 5 bases, 6 bases remained unmatched.

The CDR3 DNA reads TGCGCCAGCAGCCCCCAAGACCCCGGCGGTAGTAGCTATGGCTACACCTTC. Its translation is CASSPQDPGGSSYGYTF. The V gene is TRBV5-1, the J gene TRBJ1-2; no firm D call. The germline V gene encodes CDR1 SGHRS and CDR2 YFSETQ. This CDR3 contains 17 residues. Trimming shortened V by 4 bases and J by 4 bases, and 23 bases separated the two germline ends. Variable domain in full (rest from reference TRBV5-1 and TRBJ1-2): KAGVTQTPRYLIKTRGQQVTLSCSPISGHRSVSWYQQTPGQGLQFLFEYFSETQRNKGNFPGRFSGRQFSNSRSEMNVSTLELGDSALYLCASSPQDPGGSSYGYTFGSGTRLTVV.

This clone was counted a few times. V and J are TRBV11-1 and TRBJ2-3; weak D call: TRBD2 (5 bases). Germline values: CDR1 SGHAT, CDR2 FQDESV (reference sequence). V lost 0 bases, J lost 5 bases, and 12 bases lay in between. This CDR3 comprises 15 residues. The CDR3 DNA follows: TGTGCCAGCAGCTTAGCGGGGAGACTTCAAGATACGCAGTATTTT. It codes for CASSLAGRLQDTQYF.

The gene calls are TRBV9 and TRBJ2-6; 9 bases fit TRBD1. V shed 3 bases, J shed 0 bases, and the junction held 10 bases outside the gene matches. This CDR3 has 19 residues. The germline V gene encodes CDR1 SGDLS and CDR2 YYNGEE. CDR3 sequence reads: CASSARQGGFLSGANVLTF. CDR3 in DNA: TGTGCCAGCAGCGCCCGACAGGGGGGGTTTCTCTCTGGGGCCAACGTCCTGACTTTC.

This chain connects TRBV6-1 to TRBJ2-5; 8 bases are a match to TRBD1. The CDR3 has 16 amino acids. Germline V gene data show CDR1 as MNHNS and CDR2 as SASEGT. The junction had 11 bases not matched to a gene; V was cut back by 4 bases and J by 4 bases. CDR3 region: CASSGGTGGTGETQYF. DNA for the CDR3: TGTGCCAGCAGTGGGGGGACAGGAGGTACGGGAGAGACCCAGTACTTC.

This clone was detected only once. The gene calls are TRBV7-9 and TRBJ2-7, with 9 bases lining up with TRBD1. This CDR3 region has 15 residues. The V gene's germline CDR1 is SEHNR and CDR2 FQNEAQ (reference sequence). V was clipped by 5 bases and J by 3 bases; unmatched bases: 8. In DNA, the CDR3 is TGTGCCAGCAGCCCCAAGTGGGACAGGGTCTACGAGCAGTACTTC. Protein product: CASSPKWDRVYEQYF.

The CDR3 here is CASSPPSLNEQFF. The CDR3 DNA reads TGTGCCAGCAGCCCACCCTCCCTAAATGAGCAGTTCTTC. The chain has TRBV7-2 and TRBJ2-1, with D unclear. Germline values: CDR1 SGHTA, CDR2 FQGNSA. The length of the CDR3 is 13 residues. The V and J ends lost 5 bases and 7 bases respectively, with 12 bases between them. Looking up the rest from reference TRBV7-2 and TRBJ2-1 gives the full variable domain: GAGVSQSPSNKVTEKGKDVELRCDPISGHTALYWYRQSLGQGLEFLIYFQGNSAPDKSGLPSDRFSAERTGGSVSTLTIQRTQQEDSAVYLCASSPPSLNEQFFGPGTRLTVL.

The rearrangement joins TRBV9 to TRBJ2-1; D not resolved. The CDR3 loop spans 15 amino acids. Germline lookup yields CDR1 SGDLS and CDR2 YYNGEE. The V gene lost 1 base and the J gene lost 0 bases, with 8 bases spanning the gap. CDR3 DNA: TGTGCCAGCAGCGTAAAGCCGAGCTCCTACAATGAGCAGTTCTTC. Protein sequence: CASSVKPSSYNEQFF.

This sequence joins TRBV19 and TRBJ2-2; D not resolved. Germline lookup yields CDR1 LNHDA and CDR2 SQIVND (reference sequence). CDR3 length equals 13 residues. The germline V and J ends were trimmed by 5 bases and 5 bases, with 9 bases remaining between them. In DNA, the CDR3 is TGTGCCAGTAGTCGGGTTCGGACCGGGGAGCTGTTTTTT. This translates into CASSRVRTGELFF.

V and J are TRBV19 and TRBJ2-1; TRBD2 agrees at 8 bases. The germline V gene encodes CDR1 LNHDA and CDR2 SQIVND (reference sequence). This CDR3 comprises 15 residues. V shed 10 bases and J 0 bases; nucleotides not matched to a gene: 8. CDR3 coding DNA: TGTGCCACCCTGGGCGGGAGGAGCTCCTACAATGAGCAGTTCTTC. It is translated as CATLGGRSSYNEQFF.

This clone has just a few counts. The gene calls are TRBV7-9 and TRBJ2-1; 12 nucleotides line up with TRBD2. After removal of 5 bases from V and 8 bases from J, the junction contained 10 bases not matched to a gene. There are 16 residues in the CDR3. Germline assignment: CDR1 SEHNR and CDR2 FQNEAQ (reference sequence). In nucleotides, the CDR3 is TGTGCCAGCAGCGCGGGACTAGCGGGTGTCGGGGATGAGCAGTTCTTC. Translating it yields CASSAGLAGVGDEQFF.